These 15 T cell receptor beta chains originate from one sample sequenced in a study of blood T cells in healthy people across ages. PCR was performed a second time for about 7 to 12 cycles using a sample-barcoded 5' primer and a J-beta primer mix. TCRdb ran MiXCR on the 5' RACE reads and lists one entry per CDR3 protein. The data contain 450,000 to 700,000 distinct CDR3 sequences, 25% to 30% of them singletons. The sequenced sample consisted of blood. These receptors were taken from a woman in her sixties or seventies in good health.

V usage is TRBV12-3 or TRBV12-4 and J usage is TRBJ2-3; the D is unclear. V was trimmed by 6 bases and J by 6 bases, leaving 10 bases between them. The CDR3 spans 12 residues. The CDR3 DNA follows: TGTGCCAGCAGCATTCTCGGGGATACGCAGTATTTT. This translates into CASSILGDTQYF.

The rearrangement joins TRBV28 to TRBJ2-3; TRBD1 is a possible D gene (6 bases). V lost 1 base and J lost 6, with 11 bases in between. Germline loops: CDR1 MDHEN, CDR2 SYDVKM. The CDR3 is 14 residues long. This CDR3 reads CASSLFAQGDTQYF. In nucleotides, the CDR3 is TGTGCCAGCAGTTTATTTGCCCAGGGGGATACGCAGTATTTT. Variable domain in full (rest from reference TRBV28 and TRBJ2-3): DVKVTQSSRYLVKRTGEKVFLECVQDMDHENMFWYRQDPGLGLRLIYFSYDVKMKEKGDIPEGYSVSREKKERFSLILESASTNQTSMYLCASSLFAQGDTQYFGPGTRLTVL.

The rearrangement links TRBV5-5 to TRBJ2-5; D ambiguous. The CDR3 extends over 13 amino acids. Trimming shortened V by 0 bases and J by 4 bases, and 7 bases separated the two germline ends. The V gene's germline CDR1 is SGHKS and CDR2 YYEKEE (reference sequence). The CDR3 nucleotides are TGTGCCAGCAGCTTGGGGTACGCAGAGACCCAGTACTTC. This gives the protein CASSLGYAETQYF.

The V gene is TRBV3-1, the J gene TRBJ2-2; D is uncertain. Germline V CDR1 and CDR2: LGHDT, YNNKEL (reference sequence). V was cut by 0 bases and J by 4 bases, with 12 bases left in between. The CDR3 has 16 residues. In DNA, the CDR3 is TGTGCCAGCAGCCAAGATGGGGTAGTTCTCACCGGGGAGCTGTTTTTT. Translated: CASSQDGVVLTGELFF.

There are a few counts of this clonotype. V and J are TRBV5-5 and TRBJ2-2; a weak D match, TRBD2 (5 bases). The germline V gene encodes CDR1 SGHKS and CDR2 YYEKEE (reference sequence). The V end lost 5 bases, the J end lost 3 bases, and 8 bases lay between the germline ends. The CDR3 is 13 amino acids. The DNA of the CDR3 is TGTGCCAGCAGACTAGGGTACACCGGGGAGCTGTTTTTT. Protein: CASRLGYTGELFF.

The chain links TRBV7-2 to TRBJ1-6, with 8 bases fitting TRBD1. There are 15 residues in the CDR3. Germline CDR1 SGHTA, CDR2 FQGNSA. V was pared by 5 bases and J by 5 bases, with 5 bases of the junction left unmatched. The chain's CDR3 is CASSPPTGDNSPLHF. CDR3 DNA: TGTGCCAGCAGCCCACCGACAGGGGATAATTCACCCCTCCACTTT. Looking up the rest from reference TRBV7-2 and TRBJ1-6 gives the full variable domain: GAGVSQSPSNKVTEKGKDVELRCDPISGHTALYWYRQSLGQGLEFLIYFQGNSAPDKSGLPSDRFSAERTGGSVSTLTIQRTQQEDSAVYLCASSPPTGDNSPLHFGNGTRLTVT.

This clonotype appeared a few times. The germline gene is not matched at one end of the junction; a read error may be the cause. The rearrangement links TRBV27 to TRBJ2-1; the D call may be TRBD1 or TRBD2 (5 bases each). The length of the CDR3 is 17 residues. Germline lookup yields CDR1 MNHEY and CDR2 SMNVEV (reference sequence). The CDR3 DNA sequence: TGTGCCAGCAGTACCACCTCGGGACCCCCGCGCTACCATGAGCGGTTCTTC. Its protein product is CASSTTSGPPRYHERFF.

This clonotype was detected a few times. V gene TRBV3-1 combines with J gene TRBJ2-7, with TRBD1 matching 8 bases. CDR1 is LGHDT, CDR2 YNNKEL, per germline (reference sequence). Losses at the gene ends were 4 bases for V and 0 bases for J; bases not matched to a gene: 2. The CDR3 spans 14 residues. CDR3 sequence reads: CASSPDRASYEQYF. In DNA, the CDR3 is TGTGCCAGCAGCCCGGACAGGGCCTCCTACGAGCAGTACTTC.

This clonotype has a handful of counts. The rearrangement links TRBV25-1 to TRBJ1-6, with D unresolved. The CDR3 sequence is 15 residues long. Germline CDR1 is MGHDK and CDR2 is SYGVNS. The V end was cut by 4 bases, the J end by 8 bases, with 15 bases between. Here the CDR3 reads CASSGLSPKDSPLHF. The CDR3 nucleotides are TGTGCCAGCAGTGGCCTGTCCCCCAAGGATTCACCCCTCCACTTT.

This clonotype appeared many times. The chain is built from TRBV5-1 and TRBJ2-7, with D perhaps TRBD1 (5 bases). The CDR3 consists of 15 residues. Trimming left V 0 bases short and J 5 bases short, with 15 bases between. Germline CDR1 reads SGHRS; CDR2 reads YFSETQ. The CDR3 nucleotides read TGCGCCAGCAGCTTGGAACCAGGGCCTGGGGACGAGCAGTACTTC. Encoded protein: CASSLEPGPGDEQYF.

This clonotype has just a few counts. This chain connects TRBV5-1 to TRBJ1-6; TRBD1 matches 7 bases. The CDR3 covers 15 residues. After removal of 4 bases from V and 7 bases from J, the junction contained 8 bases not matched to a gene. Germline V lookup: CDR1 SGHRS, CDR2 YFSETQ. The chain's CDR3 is CASSRGQIGNSPLHF. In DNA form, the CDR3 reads TGCGCCAGCAGCCGGGGACAGATCGGGAATTCACCCCTCCACTTT.

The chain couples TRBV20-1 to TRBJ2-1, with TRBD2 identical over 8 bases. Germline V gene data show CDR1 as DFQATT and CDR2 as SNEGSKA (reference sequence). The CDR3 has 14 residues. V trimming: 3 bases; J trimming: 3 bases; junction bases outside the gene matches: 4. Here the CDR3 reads CSARELADYNEQFF. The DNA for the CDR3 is TGCAGTGCTAGGGAACTAGCGGACTACAATGAGCAGTTCTTC.

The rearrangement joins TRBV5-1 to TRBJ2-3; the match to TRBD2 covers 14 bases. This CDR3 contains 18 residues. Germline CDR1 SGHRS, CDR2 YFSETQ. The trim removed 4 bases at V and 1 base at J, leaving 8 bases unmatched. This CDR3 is CASSPGGLAGGRTDTQYF. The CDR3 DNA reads TGCGCCAGCAGCCCCGGAGGACTAGCGGGGGGTCGCACAGATACGCAGTATTTT. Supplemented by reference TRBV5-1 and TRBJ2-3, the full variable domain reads KAGVTQTPRYLIKTRGQQVTLSCSPISGHRSVSWYQQTPGQGLQFLFEYFSETQRNKGNFPGRFSGRQFSNSRSEMNVSTLELGDSALYLCASSPGGLAGGRTDTQYFGPGTRLTVL.

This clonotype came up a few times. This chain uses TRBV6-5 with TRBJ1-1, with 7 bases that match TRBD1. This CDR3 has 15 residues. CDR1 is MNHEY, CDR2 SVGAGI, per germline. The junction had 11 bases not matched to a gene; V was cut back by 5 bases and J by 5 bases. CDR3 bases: TGTGCCAGCAGTCCAACCCAGGGGGGGTGGACTGAAGCTTTCTTT. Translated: CASSPTQGGWTEAFF.

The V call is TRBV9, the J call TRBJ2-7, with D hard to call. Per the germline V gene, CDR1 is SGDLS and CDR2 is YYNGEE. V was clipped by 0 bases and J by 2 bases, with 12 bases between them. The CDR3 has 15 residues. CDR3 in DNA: TGTGCCAGCAGCGTAGAAACAGATTCGACCTACGAGCAGTACTTC. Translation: CASSVETDSTYEQYF.